These 11 T cell receptor beta chains share one sample of origin, sequenced in a study of OX40 agonist ivuxolimab in advanced cancers. The library came from the immunoSEQ multiplex PCR assay. The immuneACCESS repertoire file appears here via TCRdb, limited to in-frame rearrangements. These files lack a portion of the clones; in checked studies, under half of the deficit traces to unresolved V genes, and the cause of the others is not known. Present in this sample are roughly 64,000 clones, approximately 80% of which were seen just once. The top ten constitute roughly 2.3% of the sample. The specimen comprised CD4+ or CD8+ T cells sorted from blood, sampled in a trial of the OX40 agonist ivuxolimab. These receptors all come from an adult with an advanced solid tumor such as melanoma, head and neck, liver or kidney cancer.

This chain joins TRBV19 and TRBJ2-1; TRBD2 is a possible D gene (5 bases). There are 15 residues in the CDR3. V dropped 5 bases and J dropped 0 bases, with 11 bases sitting between them. The germline V gene encodes CDR1 LNHDA and CDR2 SQIVND (reference sequence). CDR3 residues: CASSERRSSYNEQFF. As DNA, the CDR3 is TGTGCCAGTAGTGAGCGGAGGAGCTCCTACAATGAGCAGTTCTTC.

This rearrangement joins TRBV4-1 to TRBJ2-5; 8 bases are a match to TRBD2. CDR1 is MGHRA and CDR2 is YSYEKL in the germline V gene. J was trimmed by 2 bases and V by 1 base; bases with no gene match: 9. This CDR3 contains 17 residues. DNA of the CDR3: TGCGCCAGCAGCCAAGTAGGAGGTACTAGCGGACAAGAGACCCAGTACTTC. Protein sequence: CASSQVGGTSGQETQYF.

The CDR3 coding sequence is TGTGCCAGCGGAGGGACAGGCGGCGCTGATAGCTCCTACGAGCAGTACTTC. This codes for CASGGTGGADSSYEQYF. The chain is built from TRBV2 and TRBJ2-7, with TRBD1 matching over 8 bases. CDR3 length equals 17 residues. The germline CDR1 and CDR2 sequences are SNHLY and FYNNEI. V lost 8 bases, J lost 0 bases, and 15 bases stayed unmatched. Together with reference TRBV2 and TRBJ2-7, the CDR3 gives the full variable domain: EPEVTQTPSHQVTQMGQEVILRCVPISNHLYFYWYRQILGQKVEFLVSFYNNEISEKSEIFDDQFSVERPDGSNFTLKIRSTKLEDSAMYFCASGGTGGADSSYEQYFGPGTRLTVT.

This chain joins TRBV4-2 and TRBJ1-1; no reliable D call. Trimming took 0 bases from V and 6 from J, leaving 14 bases between them. Germline V gene data show CDR1 as LGHNA and CDR2 as YNFKEQ. The CDR3 consists of 15 residues. CDR3 protein: CASSQDQVLVAEAFF. CDR3 DNA: TGTGCCAGCAGCCAAGATCAGGTTTTAGTCGCTGAAGCTTTCTTT.

The rearrangement joins TRBV5-1 to TRBJ2-7; D uncertain. This CDR3 spans 13 amino acids. V lost 0 bases and J 2 bases, leaving 6 bases between the germline ends. Germline loops: CDR1 SGHRS, CDR2 YFSETQ. The CDR3 sequence is CASSLGITYEQYF. CDR3 nucleotide sequence: TGCGCCAGCAGCTTGGGGATTACCTACGAGCAGTACTTC.

The CDR3 nucleotides are TGTGCCAGCAGCCTCCGGCGGGAGCTGTTTTTT. Translated, it gives CASSLRRELFF. The chain recombines TRBV11-3 with TRBJ2-2; D not resolved. CDR1 is SGHNT and CDR2 is YENEEA in the germline V gene. The V gene lost 5 bases and the J gene lost 9 bases, with 7 bases spanning the gap. There are 11 residues in the CDR3.

This clone has a handful of counts. V is TRBV7-6 and J is TRBJ2-5; 9 bases fit TRBD2. Per the germline V gene, CDR1 is SGHVS and CDR2 is FNYEAQ. Trimming removed 2 bases from V and 3 bases from J; junction bases left unmatched: 7. This CDR3 has 16 amino acids. The DNA for the CDR3 is TGTGCCAGCAGCTTAACCGGGCTAGCGGGGAAAGAGACCCAGTACTTC. Translated, it gives CASSLTGLAGKETQYF.

The J gene is TRBJ1-2, the V gene TRBV30, with D uncertain. This CDR3 comprises 13 residues. Deletions cut 0 bases from V and 2 bases from J, with 7 bases between. In germline, CDR1 is GTSNPN, CDR2 SVGIG (reference sequence). The CDR3 spells CAWSVRRNYGYTF. For the CDR3, the DNA is TGTGCCTGGAGTGTACGCCGGAACTATGGCTACACCTTC.

The chain uses TRBV29-1 and TRBJ1-2; 10 bases map to TRBD1. CDR1 is SQVTM and CDR2 is ANQGSEA in the germline V gene. The CDR3 has 14 amino acids. Germline trimming cut 6 bases from V and 6 bases from J; bases unmatched to any gene: 10. This CDR3 is CSVVRDRGFDGYTF. The CDR3 nucleotides are TGCAGCGTGGTCCGGGACAGGGGATTTGATGGCTACACCTTC.

CDR3 region: CASMVAGQREQYF. The CDR3 DNA is TGTGCCAGCATGGTGGCAGGGCAACGCGAGCAGTACTTC. This sequence joins TRBV2 and TRBJ2-7; the D gene is possibly TRBD1 (5 bases). V lost 7 bases and J lost 6, with 16 bases in between. The CDR3 covers 13 residues. Germline assignment: CDR1 SNHLY and CDR2 FYNNEI. The variable domain in full, completed from reference TRBV2 and TRBJ2-7, reads EPEVTQTPSHQVTQMGQEVILRCVPISNHLYFYWYRQILGQKVEFLVSFYNNEISEKSEIFDDQFSVERPDGSNFTLKIRSTKLEDSAMYFCASMVAGQREQYFGPGTRLTVT.

V usage is TRBV18 and J usage is TRBJ1-3; 8 nucleotides align to TRBD1. Germline V gene lookup returns CDR1 KGHSH and CDR2 LQKENI. Trimming at V came to 3 bases and at J to 2 bases, leaving 0 bases not matched to a gene. CDR3 size: 14 residues. CDR3 nucleotide sequence: TGTGCCAGCTCACCGACAGGGGCTGGAAACACCATATATTTT. Amino acid sequence: CASSPTGAGNTIYF.